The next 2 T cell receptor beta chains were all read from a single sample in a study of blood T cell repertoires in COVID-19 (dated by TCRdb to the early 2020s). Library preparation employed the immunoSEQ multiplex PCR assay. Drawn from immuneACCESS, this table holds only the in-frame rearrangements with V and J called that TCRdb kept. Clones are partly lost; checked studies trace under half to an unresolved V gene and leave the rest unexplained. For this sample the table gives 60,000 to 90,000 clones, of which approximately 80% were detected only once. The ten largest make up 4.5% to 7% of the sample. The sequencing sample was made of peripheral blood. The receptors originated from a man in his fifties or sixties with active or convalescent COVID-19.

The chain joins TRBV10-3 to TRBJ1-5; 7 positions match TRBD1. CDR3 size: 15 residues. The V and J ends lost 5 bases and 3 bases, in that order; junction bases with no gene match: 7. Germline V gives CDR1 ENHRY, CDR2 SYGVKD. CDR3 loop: CAISSTGSFNQPQHF. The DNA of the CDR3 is TGTGCCATCAGTTCGACAGGGTCTTTCAATCAGCCCCAGCATTTT.

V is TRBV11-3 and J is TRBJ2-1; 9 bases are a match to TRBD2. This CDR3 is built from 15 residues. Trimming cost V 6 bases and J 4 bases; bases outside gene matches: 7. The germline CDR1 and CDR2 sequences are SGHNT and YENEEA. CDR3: CASSTGTSSYNEQFF. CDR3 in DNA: TGTGCCAGCAGTACCGGGACTAGCAGTTACAATGAGCAGTTCTTC.